This T cell receptor (beta chain) derives from a study of glioma-infiltrating T cells after dendritic cell vaccination. There are 15 residues in the CDR3. Germline values: CDR1 MGHRA, CDR2 YSYEKL. The V gene end was trimmed by 3 bases and the J gene end by 8 bases; junction bases not matched to a gene: 9. Time point here: after dendritic cell vaccination, including at tumor progression/relapse. The repertoire was sequenced with immunoSEQ multiplex PCR; TCRdb's copy has only in-frame clones and lacks some. The sample records just under 100,000 clones, more than 70% being singletons. The sequence was collected from a human donor with glioblastoma. The chain has TRBV4-1 and TRBJ2-1; 8 nucleotides match TRBD2. Sequences were derived from blood, sampled after dendritic cell vaccination. CDR3 in amino acids: CASSQVPGTRDEQFF. The CDR3 nucleotides read TGCGCCAGCAGCCAGGTACCCGGGACTAGAGATGAGCAGTTCTTC.